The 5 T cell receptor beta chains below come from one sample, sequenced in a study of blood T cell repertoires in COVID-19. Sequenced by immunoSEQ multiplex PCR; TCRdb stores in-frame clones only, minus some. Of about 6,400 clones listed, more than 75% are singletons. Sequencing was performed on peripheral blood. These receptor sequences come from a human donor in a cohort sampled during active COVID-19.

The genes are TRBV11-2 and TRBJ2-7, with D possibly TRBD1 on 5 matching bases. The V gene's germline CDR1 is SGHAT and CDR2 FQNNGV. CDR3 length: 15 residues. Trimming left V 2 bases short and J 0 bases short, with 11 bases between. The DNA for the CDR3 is TGTGCCAGCAGCTTATCACAGGTCCTCTCCTACGAGCAGTACTTC. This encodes CASSLSQVLSYEQYF.

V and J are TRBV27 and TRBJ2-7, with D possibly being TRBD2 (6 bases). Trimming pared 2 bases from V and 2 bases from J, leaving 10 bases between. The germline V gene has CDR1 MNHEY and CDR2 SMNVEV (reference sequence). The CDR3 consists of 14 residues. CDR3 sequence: CASSLKGLPYEQYF. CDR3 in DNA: TGTGCCAGCAGTTTAAAGGGACTTCCCTACGAGCAGTACTTC.

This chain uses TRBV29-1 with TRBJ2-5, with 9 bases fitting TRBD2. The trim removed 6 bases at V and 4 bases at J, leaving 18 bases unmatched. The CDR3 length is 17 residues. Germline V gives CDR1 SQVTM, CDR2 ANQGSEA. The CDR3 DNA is TGCAGCGTGGGTGGTGGTAGCGGGAGTTCTTGGGGAGAGACCCAGTACTTC. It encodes CSVGGGSGSSWGETQYF.

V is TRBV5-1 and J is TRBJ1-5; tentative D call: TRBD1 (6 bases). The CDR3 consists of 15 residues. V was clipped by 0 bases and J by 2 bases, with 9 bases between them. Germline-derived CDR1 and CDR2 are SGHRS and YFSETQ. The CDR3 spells CASSLGTAGNQPQHF. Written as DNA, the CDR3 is TGCGCCAGCAGCTTGGGGACAGCGGGCAATCAGCCCCAGCATTTT.

Here the CDR3 reads CASRAGPGVVYEQYF. The CDR3, as DNA: TGTGCCAGCAGAGCTGGACCGGGGGTTGTTTACGAGCAGTACTTC. This chain links TRBV5-6 with TRBJ2-7; D possibly corresponds to TRBD2 (6 bases). The CDR3 extends over 15 amino acids. Germline V gene data show CDR1 as SGHDT and CDR2 as YYEEEE. Trimming removed 5 bases from V and 4 bases from J, with 19 bases in between.